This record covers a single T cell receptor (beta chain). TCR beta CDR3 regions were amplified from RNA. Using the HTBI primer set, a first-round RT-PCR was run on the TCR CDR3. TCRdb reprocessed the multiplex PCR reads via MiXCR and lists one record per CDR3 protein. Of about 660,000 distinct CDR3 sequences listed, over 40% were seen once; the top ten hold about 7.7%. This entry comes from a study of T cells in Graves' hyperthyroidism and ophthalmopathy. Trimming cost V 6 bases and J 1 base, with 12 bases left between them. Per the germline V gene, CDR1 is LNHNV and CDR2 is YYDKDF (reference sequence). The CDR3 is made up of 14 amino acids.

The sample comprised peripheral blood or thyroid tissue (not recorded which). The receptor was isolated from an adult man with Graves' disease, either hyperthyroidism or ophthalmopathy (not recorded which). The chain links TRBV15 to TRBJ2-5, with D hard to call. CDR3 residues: CATSSIGPQETQYF. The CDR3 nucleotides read TGTGCCACCAGTAGTATCGGGCCCCAAGAGACCCAGTACTTC. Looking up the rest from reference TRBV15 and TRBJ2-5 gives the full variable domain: DAMVIQNPRYQVTQFGKPVTLSCSQTLNHNVMYWYQQKSSQAPKLLFHYYDKDFNNEADTPDNFQSRRPNTSFCFLDIRSPGLGDTAMYLCATSSIGPQETQYFGPGTRLLVL.